This T cell receptor (beta chain) appears in the sequencing data of a study of cytomegalovirus exposure and HLA in healthy donors. In the case of this clone: Antigen specificity is unknown.

The donors formed part of the approximately 120-subject validation cohort, distinct from the roughly 700-subject first cohort. With 5 bases removed from V and 0 bases from J, the gap between germline ends came to 11 bases. Germline CDR1 reads SGHNT; CDR2 reads YENEEA. The CDR3 runs to 14 residues. Measured with immunoSEQ multiplex PCR; TCRdb has only the in-frame clones, and not every one. In the table there are 200,000 or so clones, more than 65% of which are singletons. General study findings and limits: Specific recognition of CMV antigens was confirmed in vitro for a few chains (all CMV-associated). The classifier, whose performance was assessed in both the original and validation cohorts, reportedly diagnosed cytomegalovirus status with high specificity and sensitivity.

This receptor was taken from a woman in her twenties or thirties in good health and CMV-seropositive. Input material: PBMCs. This chain joins TRBV11-3 and TRBJ2-7; TRBD1 is a possible D gene (5 bases). CDR3 amino acids: CASSPTASSYEQYF. CDR3 DNA: TGTGCCAGCAGCCCGACAGCTAGCTCCTACGAGCAGTACTTC.